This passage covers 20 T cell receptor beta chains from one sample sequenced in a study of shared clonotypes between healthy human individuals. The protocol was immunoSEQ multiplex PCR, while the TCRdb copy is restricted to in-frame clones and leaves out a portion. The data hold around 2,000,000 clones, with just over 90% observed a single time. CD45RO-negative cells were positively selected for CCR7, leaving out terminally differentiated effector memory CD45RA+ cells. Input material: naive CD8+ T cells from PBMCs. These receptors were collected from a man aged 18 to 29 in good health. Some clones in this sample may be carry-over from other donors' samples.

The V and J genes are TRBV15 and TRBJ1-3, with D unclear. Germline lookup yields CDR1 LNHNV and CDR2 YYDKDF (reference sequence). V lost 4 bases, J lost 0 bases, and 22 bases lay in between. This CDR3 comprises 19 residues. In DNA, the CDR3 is TGTGCCACCAGCACGTCTTTTCCGTCAGCACTATACTCTGGAAACACCATATATTTT. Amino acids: CATSTSFPSALYSGNTIYF.

The DNA of the CDR3 is TGTGCCAGCAGCTATCGAGGCCCCGAACCGGAGCAGTACTTC. Translating gives CASSYRGPEPEQYF. The chain uses TRBV28 and TRBJ2-7; D is ambiguous. Germline CDR1 MDHEN, CDR2 SYDVKM. V lost 6 bases, J lost 7 bases, and 19 bases lay in between. The CDR3 runs 14 residues.

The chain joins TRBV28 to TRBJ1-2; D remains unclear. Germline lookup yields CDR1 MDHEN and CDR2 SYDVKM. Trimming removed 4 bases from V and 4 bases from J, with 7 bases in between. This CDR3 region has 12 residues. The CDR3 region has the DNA TGTGCCAGCAGTTGGGCCCCCTATGGCTACACCTTC. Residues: CASSWAPYGYTF.

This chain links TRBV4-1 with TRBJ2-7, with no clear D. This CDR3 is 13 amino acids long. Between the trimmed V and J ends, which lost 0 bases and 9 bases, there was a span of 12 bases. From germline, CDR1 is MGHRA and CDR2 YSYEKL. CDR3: CASSQDLSLWQYF. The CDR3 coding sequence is TGCGCCAGCAGCCAAGATCTGAGTCTGTGGCAGTACTTC.

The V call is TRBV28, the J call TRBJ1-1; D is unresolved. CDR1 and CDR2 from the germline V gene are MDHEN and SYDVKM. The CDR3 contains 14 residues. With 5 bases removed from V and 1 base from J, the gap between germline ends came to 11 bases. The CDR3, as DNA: TGTGCCAGCAGTCCGCGGAGTAAGAACACTGAAGCTTTCTTT. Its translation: CASSPRSKNTEAFF.

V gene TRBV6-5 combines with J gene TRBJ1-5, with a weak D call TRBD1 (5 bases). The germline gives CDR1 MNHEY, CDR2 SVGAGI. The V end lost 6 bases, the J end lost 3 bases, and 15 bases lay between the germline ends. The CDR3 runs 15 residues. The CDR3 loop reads CASRDMDLTNQPQHF. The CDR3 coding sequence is TGTGCCAGCAGGGACATGGATCTGACCAATCAGCCCCAGCATTTT.

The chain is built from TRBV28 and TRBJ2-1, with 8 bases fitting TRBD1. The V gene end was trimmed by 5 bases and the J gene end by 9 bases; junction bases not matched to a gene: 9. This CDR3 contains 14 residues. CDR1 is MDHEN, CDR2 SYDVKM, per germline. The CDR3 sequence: CASSPRQGFGEQFF. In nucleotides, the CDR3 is TGTGCCAGCAGTCCGAGACAGGGGTTTGGTGAGCAGTTCTTC.

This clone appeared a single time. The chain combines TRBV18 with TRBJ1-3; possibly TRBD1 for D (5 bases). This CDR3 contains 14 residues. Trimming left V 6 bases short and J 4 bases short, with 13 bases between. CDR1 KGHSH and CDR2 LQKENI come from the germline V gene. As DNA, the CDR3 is TGTGCCAGCTCTCCAGGGTCTGACGGAAACACCATATATTTT. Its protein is CASSPGSDGNTIYF.

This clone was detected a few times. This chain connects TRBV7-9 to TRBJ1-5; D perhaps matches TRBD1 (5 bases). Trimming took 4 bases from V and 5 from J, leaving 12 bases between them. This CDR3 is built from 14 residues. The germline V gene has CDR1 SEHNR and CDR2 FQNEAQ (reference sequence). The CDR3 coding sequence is TGTGCCAGCAGCTCATCCAGGGTGGATCAGCCCCAGCATTTT. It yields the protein CASSSSRVDQPQHF.

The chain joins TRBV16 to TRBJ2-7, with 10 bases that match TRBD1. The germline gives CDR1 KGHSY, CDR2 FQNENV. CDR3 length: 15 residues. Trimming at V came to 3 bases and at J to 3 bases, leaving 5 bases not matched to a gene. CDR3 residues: CASSHPGQGVYEQYF. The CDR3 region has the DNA TGTGCCAGCAGCCACCCAGGACAGGGGGTCTACGAGCAGTACTTC.

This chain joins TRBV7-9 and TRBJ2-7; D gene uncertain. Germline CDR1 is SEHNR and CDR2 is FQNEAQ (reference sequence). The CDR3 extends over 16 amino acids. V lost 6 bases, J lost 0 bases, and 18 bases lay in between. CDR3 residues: CASSHDRPLFSYEQYF. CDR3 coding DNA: TGTGCCAGCAGTCACGACCGACCTCTCTTCTCCTACGAGCAGTACTTC. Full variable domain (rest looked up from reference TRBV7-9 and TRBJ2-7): DTGVSQNPRHKITKRGQNVTFRCDPISEHNRLYWYRQTLGQGPEFLTYFQNEAQLEKSRLLSDRFSAERPKGSFSTLEIQRTEQGDSAMYLCASSHDRPLFSYEQYFGPGTRLTVT.

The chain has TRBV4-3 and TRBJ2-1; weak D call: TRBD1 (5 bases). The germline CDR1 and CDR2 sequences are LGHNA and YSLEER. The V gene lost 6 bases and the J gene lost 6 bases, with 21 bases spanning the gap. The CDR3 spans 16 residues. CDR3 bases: TGCGCCAGCAGTCTCCAGTACCAGGGCGATCTCAATGAGCAGTTCTTC. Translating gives CASSLQYQGDLNEQFF.

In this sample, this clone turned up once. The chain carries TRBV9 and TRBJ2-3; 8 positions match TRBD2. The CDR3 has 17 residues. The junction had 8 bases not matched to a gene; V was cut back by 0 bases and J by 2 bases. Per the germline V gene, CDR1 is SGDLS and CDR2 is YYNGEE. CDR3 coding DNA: TGTGCCAGCAGCGTAGTCCCGGGAGGGCCCCTCACAGATACGCAGTATTTT. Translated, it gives CASSVVPGGPLTDTQYF.

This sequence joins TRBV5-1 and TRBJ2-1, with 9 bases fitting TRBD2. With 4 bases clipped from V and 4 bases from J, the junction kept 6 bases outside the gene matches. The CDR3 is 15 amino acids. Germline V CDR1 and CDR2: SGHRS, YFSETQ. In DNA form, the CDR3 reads TGCGCCAGCAGCGAGGGACTAGCAGTTTACAATGAGCAGTTCTTC. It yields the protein CASSEGLAVYNEQFF.

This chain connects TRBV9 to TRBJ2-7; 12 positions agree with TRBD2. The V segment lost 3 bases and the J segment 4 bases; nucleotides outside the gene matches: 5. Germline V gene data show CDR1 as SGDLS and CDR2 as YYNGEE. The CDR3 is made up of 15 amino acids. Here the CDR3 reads CASSGRLAGAYEQYF. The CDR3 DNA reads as TGTGCCAGCAGCGGAAGACTAGCGGGAGCATACGAGCAGTACTTC. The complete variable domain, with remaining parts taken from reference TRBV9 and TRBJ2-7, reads DSGVTQTPKHLITATGQRVTLRCSPRSGDLSVYWYQQSLDQGLQFLIQYYNGEERAKGNILERFSAQQFPDLHSELNLSSLELGDSALYFCASSGRLAGAYEQYFGPGTRLTVT.

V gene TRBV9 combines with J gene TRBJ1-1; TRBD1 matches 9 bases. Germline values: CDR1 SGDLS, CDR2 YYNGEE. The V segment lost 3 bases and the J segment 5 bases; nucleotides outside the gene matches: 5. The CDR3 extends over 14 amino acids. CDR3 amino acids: CASSGRDRVTEAFF. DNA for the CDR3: TGTGCCAGCAGCGGCCGGGACAGGGTGACTGAAGCTTTCTTT.

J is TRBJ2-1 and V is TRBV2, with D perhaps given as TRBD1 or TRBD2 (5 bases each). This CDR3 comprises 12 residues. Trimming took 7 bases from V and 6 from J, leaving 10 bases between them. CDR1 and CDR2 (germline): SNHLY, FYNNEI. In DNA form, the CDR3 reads TGTGCCAGCATAAGGGACCCCAATGAGCAGTTCTTC. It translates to CASIRDPNEQFF.

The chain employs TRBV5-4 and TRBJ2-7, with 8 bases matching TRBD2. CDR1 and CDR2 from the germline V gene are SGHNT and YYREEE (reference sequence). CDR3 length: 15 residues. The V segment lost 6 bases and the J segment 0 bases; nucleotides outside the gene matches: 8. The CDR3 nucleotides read TGTGCCAGCACCCTTAGCGGGGCCCTCTCCTACGAGCAGTACTTC. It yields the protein CASTLSGALSYEQYF.

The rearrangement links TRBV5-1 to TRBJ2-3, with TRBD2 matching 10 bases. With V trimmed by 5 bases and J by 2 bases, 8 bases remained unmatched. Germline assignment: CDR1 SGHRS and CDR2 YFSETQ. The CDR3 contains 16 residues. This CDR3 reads CASRLSGRAITDTQYF. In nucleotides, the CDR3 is TGCGCCAGCAGGCTGAGCGGGAGGGCCATCACAGATACGCAGTATTTT.

The CDR3 loop reads CASSQDEVMGGYTF. The CDR3 DNA reads TGCGCCAGCAGCCAAGATGAGGTCATGGGGGGCTACACCTTC. The chain couples TRBV4-1 to TRBJ1-2; D is ambiguous. Germline CDR1 MGHRA, CDR2 YSYEKL. V was shortened by 0 bases and J by 8 bases, with 13 bases between the two germline ends. This CDR3 spans 14 amino acids.